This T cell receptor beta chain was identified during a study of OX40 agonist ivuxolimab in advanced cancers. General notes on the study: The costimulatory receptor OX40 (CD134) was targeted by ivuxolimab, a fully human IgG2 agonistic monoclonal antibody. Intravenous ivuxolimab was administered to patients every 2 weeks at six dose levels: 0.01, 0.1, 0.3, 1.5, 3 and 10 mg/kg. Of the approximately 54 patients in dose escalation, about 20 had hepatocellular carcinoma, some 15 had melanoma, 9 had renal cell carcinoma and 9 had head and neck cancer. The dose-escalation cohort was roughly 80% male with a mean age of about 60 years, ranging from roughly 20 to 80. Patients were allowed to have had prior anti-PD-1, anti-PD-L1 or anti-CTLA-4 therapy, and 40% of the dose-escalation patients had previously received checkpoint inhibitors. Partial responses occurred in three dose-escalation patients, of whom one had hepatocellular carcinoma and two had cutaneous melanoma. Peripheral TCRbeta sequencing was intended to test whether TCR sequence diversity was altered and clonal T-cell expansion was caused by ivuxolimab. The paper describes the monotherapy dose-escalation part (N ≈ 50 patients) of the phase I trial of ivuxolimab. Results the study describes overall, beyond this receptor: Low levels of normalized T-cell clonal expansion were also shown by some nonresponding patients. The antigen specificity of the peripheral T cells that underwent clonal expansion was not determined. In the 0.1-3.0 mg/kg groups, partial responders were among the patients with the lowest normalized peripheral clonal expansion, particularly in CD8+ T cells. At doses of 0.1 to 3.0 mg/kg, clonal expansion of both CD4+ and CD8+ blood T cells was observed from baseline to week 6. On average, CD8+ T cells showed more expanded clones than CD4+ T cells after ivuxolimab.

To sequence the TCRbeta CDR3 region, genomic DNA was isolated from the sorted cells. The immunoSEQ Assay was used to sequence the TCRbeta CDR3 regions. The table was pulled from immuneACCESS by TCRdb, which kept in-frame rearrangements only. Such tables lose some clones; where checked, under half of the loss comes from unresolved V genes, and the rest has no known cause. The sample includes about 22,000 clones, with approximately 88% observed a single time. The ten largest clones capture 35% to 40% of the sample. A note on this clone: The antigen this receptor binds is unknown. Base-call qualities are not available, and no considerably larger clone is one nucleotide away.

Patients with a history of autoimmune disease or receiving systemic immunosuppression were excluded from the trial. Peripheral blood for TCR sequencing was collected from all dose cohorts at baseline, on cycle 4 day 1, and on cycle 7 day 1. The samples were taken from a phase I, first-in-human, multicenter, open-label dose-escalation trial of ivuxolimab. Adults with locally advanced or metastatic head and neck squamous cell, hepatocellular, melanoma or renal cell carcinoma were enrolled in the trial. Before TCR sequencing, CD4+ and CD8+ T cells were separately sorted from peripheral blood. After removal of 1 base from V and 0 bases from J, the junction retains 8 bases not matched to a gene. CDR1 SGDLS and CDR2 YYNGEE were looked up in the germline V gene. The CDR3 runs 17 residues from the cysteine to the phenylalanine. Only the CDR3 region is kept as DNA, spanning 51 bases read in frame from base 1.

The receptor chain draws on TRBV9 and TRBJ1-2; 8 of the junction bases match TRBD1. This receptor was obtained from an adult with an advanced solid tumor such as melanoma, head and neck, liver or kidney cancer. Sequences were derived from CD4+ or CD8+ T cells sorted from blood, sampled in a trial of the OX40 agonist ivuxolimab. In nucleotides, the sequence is TGTGCCAGCAGCGTACGACAGGGGTTCACAGCTAACTATGGCTACACCTTC. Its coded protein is CASSVRQGFTANYGYTF.